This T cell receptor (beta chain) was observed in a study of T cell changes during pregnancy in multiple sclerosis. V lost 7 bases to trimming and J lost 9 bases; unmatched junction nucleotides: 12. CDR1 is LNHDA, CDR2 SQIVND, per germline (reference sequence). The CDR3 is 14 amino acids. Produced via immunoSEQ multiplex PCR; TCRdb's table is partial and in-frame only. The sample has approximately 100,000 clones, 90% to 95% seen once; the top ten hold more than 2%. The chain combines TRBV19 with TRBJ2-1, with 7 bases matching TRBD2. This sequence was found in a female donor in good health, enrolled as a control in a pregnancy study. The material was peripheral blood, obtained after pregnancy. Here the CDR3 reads CASTEGLAVSEQFF. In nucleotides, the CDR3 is TGTGCCAGTACAGAGGGGCTAGCGGTAAGTGAGCAGTTCTTC.